Sequencing of this T cell receptor beta chain was carried out in a study of blood T cell repertoires in COVID-19. Study summary: Material from acute and convalescent COVID-19 was sourced from the United States, Italy and Spain. Sources were T cells, B-cell-depleted T cells, or PBMCs; the material itself was cDNA or gDNA.

Sequenced by immunoSEQ multiplex PCR; TCRdb stores in-frame clones only, minus some. The sample carries tens of thousands of clones, about 85% recorded once. This CDR3 contains 17 residues. The V segment lost 5 bases and the J segment 4 bases; nucleotides outside the gene matches: 15. Germline V gene sequence: CDR1 SGHTA, CDR2 FQGNSA. V usage is TRBV7-2 and J usage is TRBJ2-3; 7 nucleotides align to TRBD2. Sequenced: peripheral blood. The TCR originated in a human donor in a cohort sampled during active COVID-19. CDR3 residues: CASSPRRLAENPDTQYF. The CDR3 DNA follows: TGTGCCAGCAGCCCCCGACGGCTAGCGGAGAACCCAGATACGCAGTATTTT.